One T cell receptor (beta chain) is described in this entry. Here immunoSEQ multiplex PCR was the method, and the copy in TCRdb shows in-frame clones only, minus some. This table has about 7,000 clones, about 70% appearing once. The data are from a study of OX40 agonist ivuxolimab in advanced cancers. The CDR3 loop spans 16 amino acids. At cycle 4 day 1, cycle 7 day 1, and baseline, blood was sampled. This sample comprised CD4+ or CD8+ T cells sorted from blood, obtained in a trial of the OX40 agonist ivuxolimab. This TCR derives from an adult with an advanced solid tumor such as melanoma, head and neck, liver or kidney cancer. The rearrangement links TRBV5-2 to TRBJ1-2. TRBV5-2 is described as a pseudogene. The CDR3 DNA follows: TGTGCCAGCAATTGTTACGGAGTACGAAAGACCTATGGCTACACCTTC. This sequence encodes CASNCYGVRKTYGYTF.